The 24 T cell receptor beta chains below all came from one sample that was sequenced in a study of TIL therapy for anti-PD-1-resistant metastatic lung cancer. Sequencing used immunoSEQ v3. Profiled with immunoSEQ multiplex PCR; TCRdb holds only in-frame clones, not every one. The data contain some 20,000 clones, roughly 79% of them singletons. Time point specified: pre-treatment sample, taken before nivolumab and TIL therapy. The sequenced sample was blood, obtained at baseline. These receptor sequences come from a person between 25 and 79 years old with non-small cell lung cancer.

The table lists this clone with a count of one. This chain uses TRBV29-1 with TRBJ1-4, with a possible D match to TRBD1 (6 bases). Looked up from germline, CDR1 is SQVTM and CDR2 is ANQGSEA. The CDR3 has 13 amino acids. The V gene lost 4 bases and the J gene lost 4 bases, with 10 bases spanning the gap. The CDR3 region has the DNA TGCAGCGTTGGTGGACAGAGTAATGAAAAACTGTTTTTT. Residues: CSVGGQSNEKLFF.

The rearrangement uses TRBV5-4 and TRBJ1-6; TRBD1 matches at 9 bases. With V trimmed by 4 bases and J by 6 bases, 5 bases remained unmatched. The CDR3 totals 15 residues. CDR1 and CDR2 from the germline V gene are SGHNT and YYREEE (reference sequence). This CDR3 reads CASSRGTGRNSPLHF. DNA for the CDR3: TGTGCCAGCAGCCGCGGGACAGGGCGTAATTCACCCCTCCACTTT. The full variable domain, rest sourced from reference TRBV5-4 and TRBJ1-6, is ETGVTQSPTHLIKTRGQQVTLRCSSQSGHNTVSWYQQALGQGPQFIFQYYREEENGRGNFPPRFSGLQFPNYSSELNVNALELDDSALYLCASSRGTGRNSPLHFGNGTRLTVT.

CDR3 nucleotides: TGTGCCAGCAGCCCCAGGCTGAACACCGGGGAGCTGTTTTTT. As protein: CASSPRLNTGELFF. The V and J genes are TRBV7-6 and TRBJ2-2, with D hard to call. V was pared by 5 bases and J by 1 base, with 8 bases between. CDR1 and CDR2 (germline): SGHVS, FNYEAQ. The CDR3 contains 14 residues.

The J gene is TRBJ2-2, the V gene TRBV24-1; D unclear. The length of the CDR3 is 13 residues. CDR1 is KGHDR and CDR2 is SFDVKD in the germline V gene. V shed 4 bases and J shed 6 bases, with 8 bases lying between them. CDR3 amino acids: CATSDLKAGELFF. In DNA form, the CDR3 reads TGTGCCACCAGTGACTTAAAAGCCGGGGAGCTGTTTTTT.

CDR3 sequence (DNA): TGTGCCTGGAACCCGCGCACAGATACGCAGTATTTT. This codes for CAWNPRTDTQYF. This chain uses TRBV30 with TRBJ2-3; no firm D call. Germline values: CDR1 GTSNPN, CDR2 SVGIG (reference sequence). V lost 4 bases to trimming and J lost 1 base, with 6 bases between them. The CDR3 runs 12 residues.

The V and J genes are TRBV28 and TRBJ2-4; D is perhaps TRBD1 (5 bases). The CDR3 is 24 amino acids. The V end was cut by 3 bases, the J end by 2 bases, with 38 bases between. Germline CDR1 is MDHEN and CDR2 is SYDVKM. CDR3 in amino acids: CASSLGLNEFFQQETTLPKNIQYF. The CDR3 nucleotides read TGTGCCAGCAGTTTGGGATTAAACGAGTTTTTTCAACAGGAAACTACTCTACCCAAAAACATTCAGTACTTC.

This clone was seen only once. The chain couples TRBV19 to TRBJ2-7; 10 positions match TRBD1. The germline V gene has CDR1 LNHDA and CDR2 SQIVND (reference sequence). CDR3 length: 14 amino acids. With V trimmed by 4 bases and J by 4 bases, 4 bases remained unmatched. DNA of the CDR3: TGTGCCAGTAGTAGGGACAGGGGATTTTACGAGCAGTACTTC. Translation gives CASSRDRGFYEQYF.

The chain links TRBV7-2 to TRBJ1-1; D gene ambiguous. The CDR3 covers 14 residues. Trimming pared 4 bases from V and 4 bases from J, leaving 13 bases between. Per germline, CDR1 SGHTA and CDR2 FQGNSA. The DNA for the CDR3 is TGTGCCAGCAGCTGGGCCGGGCCAACCACTGAAGCTTTCTTT. This translates into CASSWAGPTTEAFF.

V gene TRBV5-7 combines with J gene TRBJ2-3, with 7 bases matching TRBD1. TRBV5-7 counts as an open reading frame of uncertain function. Losses at the gene ends were 0 bases for V and 4 bases for J; bases not matched to a gene: 17. The CDR3 length is 19 residues. CDR3: CASSLDRGRDTQGADTQYF. The CDR3 nucleotides read TGTGCCAGCAGCTTGGACAGGGGAAGGGACACACAGGGAGCAGATACGCAGTATTTT.

The chain is built from TRBV6-1 and TRBJ1-5; D unclear. Germline values: CDR1 MNHNS, CDR2 SASEGT. The CDR3 has 16 residues. Trimming removed 2 bases at V and 0 bases at J, with 11 bases between. The CDR3 DNA sequence: TGTGCCAGCAGTGAAAACCCCACGCTTAGCAATCAGCCCCAGCATTTT. Translating it yields CASSENPTLSNQPQHF.

V gene TRBV7-3 combines with J gene TRBJ1-4; TRBD1 agrees at 10 bases. The CDR3 is made up of 15 amino acids. V lost 5 bases and J lost 8; bases outside the gene matches: 8. The germline gives CDR1 SGHTA, CDR2 FQGTGA. The CDR3 coding sequence is TGTGCCAGCAGCACAGGGACAGGGGTCTGGGAAAAACTGTTTTTT. This sequence encodes CASSTGTGVWEKLFF.

The gene calls are TRBV28 and TRBJ2-5, with D perhaps TRBD2 (5 bases). The CDR3 covers 14 residues. The germline V gene encodes CDR1 MDHEN and CDR2 SYDVKM. V gave up 2 bases and J gave up 4 bases, with 11 bases separating them. In nucleotides, the CDR3 is TGTGCCAGCAGTTTAACCCGGGGAGCAGAGACCCAGTACTTC. Translation gives CASSLTRGAETQYF.

The chain couples TRBV24-1 to TRBJ1-2; a weak D match, TRBD1 (5 bases). The CDR3 loop spans 13 amino acids. Germline V gives CDR1 KGHDR, CDR2 SFDVKD. With 7 bases removed from V and 9 bases from J, the gap between germline ends came to 17 bases. The CDR3 bases are TGTGCCACCAGAATCGGGGGGGAGGGGTGCTACACCTTC. Translated: CATRIGGEGCYTF.

V usage is TRBV7-2 and J usage is TRBJ2-4, with 8 nucleotides matching TRBD1. Germline V lookup: CDR1 SGHTA, CDR2 FQGNSA. The CDR3 runs 14 residues. Trimming cost V 5 bases and J 8 bases; bases outside gene matches: 8. The CDR3 DNA sequence: TGTGCCAGCAGCACGTGGACAGGGCCAGACATTCAGTACTTC. Translation: CASSTWTGPDIQYF.

As DNA, the CDR3 is TGTGCCAGTAGTATACGTCCTTCGGGCCTTCCGGCTTATAATGAGCAGTTCTTC. Translation gives CASSIRPSGLPAYNEQFF. The chain combines TRBV19 with TRBJ2-1; D is undetermined. Trimming removed 2 bases at V and 7 bases at J, with 24 bases between. Germline V CDR1 and CDR2: LNHDA, SQIVND (reference sequence). The CDR3 totals 18 residues.

This clone has only a few counts. The J gene is TRBJ1-6, the V gene TRBV4-1; D remains unclear. V lost 0 bases to trimming and J lost 9 bases, with 12 bases between them. Germline CDR1 reads MGHRA; CDR2 reads YSYEKL. The CDR3 spans 15 residues. The CDR3 sequence: CASSQDGNGFSPLHF. CDR3 sequence (DNA): TGCGCCAGCAGCCAAGATGGGAACGGGTTTTCACCCCTCCACTTT.

This chain connects TRBV27 to TRBJ2-3; D unresolved. This CDR3 comprises 12 residues. Germline loops: CDR1 MNHEY, CDR2 SMNVEV (reference sequence). V lost 6 bases to trimming and J lost 4 bases, with 8 bases between them. The CDR3 DNA follows: TGTGCCAGCAGCCGAGTGGCAGATACGCAGTATTTT. Translated, it gives CASSRVADTQYF.

J is TRBJ2-1 and V is TRBV5-1, with D perhaps TRBD2 (5 bases). There are 15 residues in the CDR3. The V gene's germline CDR1 is SGHRS and CDR2 YFSETQ. V was cut by 2 bases and J by 8 bases, with 17 bases left in between. The DNA for the CDR3 is TGCGCCAGCAGCTTAACAGCGGCCCCGGAGGATGAGCAGTTCTTC. Protein: CASSLTAAPEDEQFF.

The genes are TRBV6-4 and TRBJ2-1; no reliable D call. Germline V gene sequence: CDR1 MRHNA, CDR2 SNTAGT. Trimming pared 0 bases from V and 9 bases from J, leaving 15 bases between. The CDR3 is 15 amino acids. The CDR3 reads CASSDSNQYPGEQFF. The CDR3 region has the DNA TGTGCCAGCAGTGACTCGAACCAGTATCCGGGTGAGCAGTTCTTC.

The chain has TRBV2 and TRBJ1-2; D remains ambiguous. With 6 bases removed from V and 4 bases from J, the gap between germline ends came to 12 bases. Germline V gene lookup returns CDR1 SNHLY and CDR2 FYNNEI. CDR3 length: 13 amino acids. In DNA form, the CDR3 reads TGTGCCAGCAGAGCCGAGCGGGGCTATGGCTACACCTTC. Its protein is CASRAERGYGYTF. Drawing the rest from reference TRBV2 and TRBJ1-2, the complete variable domain is EPEVTQTPSHQVTQMGQEVILRCVPISNHLYFYWYRQILGQKVEFLVSFYNNEISEKSEIFDDQFSVERPDGSNFTLKIRSTKLEDSAMYFCASRAERGYGYTFGSGTRLTVV.

The V and J genes are TRBV2 and TRBJ2-1; 14 bases fit TRBD2. V gave up 8 bases and J gave up 8 bases; unmatched junction bases: 5. This CDR3 has 14 residues. The germline gives CDR1 SNHLY, CDR2 FYNNEI. This chain's CDR3 is CASGLAGGKDEQFF. Written as DNA, the CDR3 is TGTGCCAGCGGACTAGCGGGAGGTAAGGATGAGCAGTTCTTC.

This clone was detected once. V usage is TRBV27 and J usage is TRBJ1-5, with D unresolved. The V gene's germline CDR1 is MNHEY and CDR2 SMNVEV (reference sequence). The CDR3 has 13 residues. V was pared by 0 bases and J by 8 bases, with 8 bases between. CDR3 nucleotide sequence: TGTGCCAGCAGTTTATCGGGGAGCAAGCCCCAGCATTTT. Translation: CASSLSGSKPQHF.

This clone was recorded only once. The genes are TRBV7-2 and TRBJ2-1; 9 positions agree with TRBD1. The CDR3 loop spans 13 amino acids. V shed 5 bases, J shed 8 bases, and the junction held 4 bases outside the gene matches. Germline loops: CDR1 SGHTA, CDR2 FQGNSA. CDR3 loop: CASSRDRDDEQFF. In DNA, the CDR3 is TGTGCCAGCAGCAGGGACAGGGATGATGAGCAGTTCTTC.

This chain uses TRBV7-6 with TRBJ1-1; D uncertain. The CDR3 covers 13 residues. Trimming took off 1 base at V and 3 bases at J, with 6 bases between the two ends. Germline V gene lookup returns CDR1 SGHVS and CDR2 FNYEAQ. Written as DNA, the CDR3 is TGTGCCAGCAGCTTAGGTCCGTACACTGAAGCTTTCTTT. It specifies CASSLGPYTEAFF.